This T cell receptor beta chain was documented in a study of cytomegalovirus exposure and HLA in healthy donors. Study-level information: Clustering assigned 70% to 90% of the 350 to 450 genotyped donors to the Caucasian-associated ancestry cluster.

The study ran its PCR with 60 Vbeta and 13 Jbeta primers. TCRdb's table, derived via immunoSEQ multiplex PCR, lists solely in-frame clones and lacks some. Its clone listing holds 100,000 to 150,000 clones. Study-wide points: The study recorded 150 to 200 TCR beta chains that were cytomegalovirus-associated. A likely sequencing artifact accounted for one observed cluster of highly shared sequence variants.

As regards this clone: The antigen is not known.

The donors, nominally healthy at sampling, likely had unrecorded immune exposures. The sequencing input was PBMCs. The receptor comes from a man aged 35 to 55 in good health and CMV-seronegative.

CDR3 residues: CASSPLGGEIETQYF. The CDR3 DNA sequence: TGTGCCAGCAGCCCCCTCGGGGGGGAAATCGAGACCCAGTACTTC. The chain couples TRBV7-9 to TRBJ2-5; 8 bases match TRBD2. The germline CDR1 and CDR2 sequences are SEHNR and FQNEAQ (reference sequence). The CDR3 consists of 15 residues. The J segment lost 5 bases and the V segment lost 5 bases, leaving 10 bases of the junction unmatched.